This T cell receptor beta chain was identified during a study of long-term antiretroviral therapy in people with HIV. Researchers ran immunoSEQ v3.0 at survey level. The assay was immunoSEQ multiplex PCR, and TCRdb's table has in-frame clones only and misses some. Seen here are more than 15,000 clones, about 84% observed once, and the top ten hold roughly 15%. This CDR3 comprises 13 residues. Germline CDR1 and CDR2: SGHNT and YYREEE (reference sequence). V gave up 0 bases and J gave up 4 bases, with 6 bases separating them. The chain combines TRBV5-4 with TRBJ2-3, with D perhaps given as TRBD1 or TRBD2 (5 bases each). Sequenced material: unsorted PBMCs, taken 1.2 years before starting antiretroviral therapy. The sequence was obtained from a young man with HIV. CDR3: CASSLVGADTQYF. As DNA, the CDR3 is TGTGCCAGCAGCTTGGTGGGGGCAGATACGCAGTATTTT.